This section outlines one T cell receptor beta chain sequence together with its context. The data are from a study of blood T cell repertoires in COVID-19. Original handling: Counts of nucleated cells, estimated from reference gene primer amplification, were obtained. Libraries were prepared by immunoSEQ multiplex PCR; TCRdb keeps only in-frame clonotypes and omits some of them. V, J and clone size are taken as reported in that table, and D and trimming were inferred from the DNA itself. Of approximately 200,000 clones listed, 75% to 90% are singletons. Trimming took 3 bases from V and 5 from J, leaving 11 bases between them. The germline V gene encodes CDR1 KGHSH and CDR2 LQKENI. The CDR3 contains 13 residues. The study recruited people aged roughly 18 to 100 years across around 23 US areas. Participants were placed into cohorts based on the clinical history they reported.

Sample: PBMCs or T cells enriched from blood (not recorded which). The J gene is TRBJ2-7, the V gene TRBV18, with D maybe TRBD1 (5 bases). The clonotype comes from a man between 35 and 55 years old who had recovered from COVID-19. CDR3 sequence: CASSPAGWHEQYF. Written as DNA, the CDR3 is TGTGCCAGCTCACCGGCAGGGTGGCACGAGCAGTACTTC.